The 7 T cell receptor beta chains below were found in one sample sequenced in a study of cytomegalovirus exposure and HLA in healthy donors (dated by TCRdb to 2017 to 2019). The library was prepared using the immunoSEQ multiplex PCR assay. The multiplex PCR relied on a mix of 60 forward primers for TCR Vbeta segments and 13 reverse primers for TCR Jbeta segments. The table comes from immuneACCESS by way of TCRdb, which keeps in-frame sequences with V and J called. Part of the clones is missing from these tables; in studies checked, under half for an unresolved V gene and the rest for unknown reasons. The table for this sample shows some 110,000 clones. The ten top clones hold around 2.7% of the sample. The sequencing input was PBMCs. These receptors originate from a man in his thirties or forties in good health and CMV-seronegative.

The chain combines TRBV30 with TRBJ2-7; D possibly corresponds to TRBD1 (5 bases). Germline V lookup: CDR1 GTSNPN, CDR2 SVGIG (reference sequence). The CDR3 is 13 residues long. V lost 4 bases and J 3 bases, leaving 13 bases between the germline ends. The DNA of the CDR3 is TGTGCCTGGACCAGGCAGGGCCACTACGAGCAGTACTTC. It translates to CAWTRQGHYEQYF. Full variable domain (missing parts from reference TRBV30 and TRBJ2-7): SQTIHQWPATLVQPVGSPLSLECTVEGTSNPNLYWYRQAAGRGLQLLFYSVGIGQISSEVPQNLSASRPQDRQFILSSKKLLLSDSGFYLCAWTRQGHYEQYFGPGTRLTVT.

This chain connects TRBV30 to TRBJ2-5; 15 bases are shared with TRBD2. Germline CDR1 is GTSNPN and CDR2 is SVGIG (reference sequence). This CDR3 has 17 amino acids. The junction had 11 bases not matched to a gene; V was cut back by 5 bases and J by 4 bases. CDR3 coding DNA: TGTGCCTGGGGACTAGCGGGAGGGAAGGGGGCTGGAGAGACCCAGTACTTC. This encodes CAWGLAGGKGAGETQYF.

This rearrangement joins TRBV14 to TRBJ2-1; the D gene is possibly TRBD1 (5 bases). This CDR3 comprises 13 residues. CDR1 and CDR2 from the germline V gene are SGHDN and FVKESK. V was pared by 3 bases and J by 2 bases, with 5 bases between. As DNA, the CDR3 is TGTGCCAGCAGCCAGGACACCTACAATGAGCAGTTCTTC. It translates to CASSQDTYNEQFF.

This chain uses TRBV6-1 with TRBJ1-1; D possibly corresponds to TRBD1 (6 bases). V was pared by 4 bases and J by 7 bases, with 13 bases between. The CDR3 runs 13 residues. Germline V gene data show CDR1 as MNHNS and CDR2 as SASEGT. The CDR3 loop reads CASSVRGPLEAFF. Here the CDR3 DNA reads TGTGCCAGCAGTGTGCGGGGGCCACTTGAAGCTTTCTTT.

The genes are TRBV10-3 and TRBJ2-2, with 7 nucleotides matching TRBD1. The V segment lost 7 bases and the J segment 5 bases; nucleotides outside the gene matches: 19. The CDR3 is 18 amino acids. Germline CDR1 reads ENHRY; CDR2 reads SYGVKD. The CDR3 loop is CAITVDRDPIVGTGELFF. CDR3 nucleotides: TGTGCCATCACCGTTGACAGGGACCCCATCGTAGGGACCGGGGAGCTGTTTTTT.

The chain uses TRBV28 and TRBJ2-2; TRBD1 is a possible D gene (5 bases). There are 12 residues in the CDR3. V was shortened by 10 bases and J by 1 base, with 7 bases between the two germline ends. The germline V gene encodes CDR1 MDHEN and CDR2 SYDVKM. This CDR3 reads CATDRNTGELFF. In nucleotides, the CDR3 is TGTGCCACCGACAGGAACACCGGGGAGCTGTTTTTT.

Judged by frequency, this clone is medium-sized. The rearrangement joins TRBV7-9 to TRBJ1-4; D is perhaps TRBD1 (5 bases). V gave up 0 bases and J gave up 5 bases, with 10 bases separating them. Germline V CDR1 and CDR2: SEHNR, FQNEAQ (reference sequence). The CDR3 consists of 15 residues. CDR3 amino acids: CASSLARDSNEKLFF. The CDR3 coding sequence is TGTGCCAGCAGCTTAGCCCGGGACTCCAATGAAAAACTGTTTTTT.